This passage covers 11 T cell receptor beta chains from one sample sequenced in a study of OX40 agonist ivuxolimab in advanced cancers. Data came from immunoSEQ multiplex PCR; TCRdb stores just in-frame clones and leaves some out. The sample carries under 110,000 clones, 90% recorded once. Material: CD4+ or CD8+ T cells sorted from blood, obtained in a trial of the OX40 agonist ivuxolimab. The receptors were sampled from an adult with an advanced solid tumor such as melanoma, head and neck, liver or kidney cancer.

The chain employs TRBV30 and TRBJ1-5; no firm D call. CDR1 and CDR2 (germline): GTSNPN, SVGIG (reference sequence). Deletions cut 0 bases from V and 2 bases from J, with 5 bases between. This CDR3 spans 13 amino acids. CDR3 DNA: TGTGCCTGGAGTGTACAACGCAATCAGCCCCAGCATTTT. It yields the protein CAWSVQRNQPQHF.

V gene TRBV19 combines with J gene TRBJ1-2; maybe TRBD1 (5 bases). The CDR3 loop spans 15 amino acids. CDR1 LNHDA and CDR2 SQIVND come from the germline V gene (reference sequence). V gave up 9 bases and J gave up 1 base, with 18 bases separating them. The CDR3: CASRGRGSLNYGYTF. The CDR3 nucleotides are TGTGCCAGCCGGGGCCGAGGGTCCCTTAACTATGGCTACACCTTC.

In this sample, this clone turned up a few times. V usage is TRBV7-3 and J usage is TRBJ2-1, with D perhaps TRBD2 (5 bases). V lost 2 bases and J 10 bases, leaving 15 bases between the germline ends. In germline, CDR1 is SGHTA, CDR2 FQGTGA. This CDR3 has 14 amino acids. CDR3 amino acids: CASSLGVASREQFF. For the CDR3, the DNA is TGTGCCAGCAGCTTAGGTGTAGCGTCCCGAGAGCAGTTCTTC.

The chain employs TRBV4-3 and TRBJ2-7; the D call may be TRBD1 or TRBD2 (5 bases each). The CDR3 covers 15 residues. Germline V gene data show CDR1 as LGHNA and CDR2 as YSLEER. The V end was cut by 5 bases, the J end by 0 bases, with 14 bases between. CDR3: CASSNWGPNSYEQYF. The CDR3, as DNA: TGCGCCAGCAGCAACTGGGGACCGAACTCCTACGAGCAGTACTTC.

The chain links TRBV18 to TRBJ2-5; D remains ambiguous. The germline gives CDR1 KGHSH, CDR2 LQKENI. CDR3 length: 16 residues. Trimming pared 0 bases from V and 1 base from J, leaving 12 bases between. The CDR3 spells CASSPPGTPRQETQYF. The CDR3, as DNA: TGTGCCAGCTCACCACCGGGTACACCGCGCCAAGAGACCCAGTACTTC.

The chain recombines TRBV10-3 with TRBJ1-5, with 9 positions matching TRBD1. Per the germline V gene, CDR1 is ENHRY and CDR2 is SYGVKD. V was pared by 2 bases and J by 1 base, with 6 bases of the junction left unmatched. The length of the CDR3 is 17 residues. CDR3 sequence: CAISEGQGLKSNQPQHF. The CDR3 nucleotides are TGTGCCATCAGTGAGGGACAGGGGCTAAAGAGCAATCAGCCCCAGCATTTT.

The CDR3 here is CASSSPPGQGSYEQYF. CDR3 bases: TGTGCCAGCAGTTCCCCCCCGGGACAGGGTTCCTACGAGCAGTACTTC. This rearrangement joins TRBV28 to TRBJ2-7; 9 nucleotides line up with TRBD1. This CDR3 is 16 amino acids long. The V segment lost 4 bases and the J segment 1 base; nucleotides outside the gene matches: 8. Germline V lookup: CDR1 MDHEN, CDR2 SYDVKM.

The CDR3: CASSLTGSGANVLTF. CDR3 nucleotides: TGTGCCAGCAGCCTAACAGGGTCTGGGGCCAACGTCCTGACTTTC. This chain links TRBV7-2 with TRBJ2-6; D perhaps matches TRBD1 (6 bases). This CDR3 has 15 residues. V was clipped by 5 bases and J by 1 base, with 9 bases between them. Germline CDR1 is SGHTA and CDR2 is FQGNSA.

The chain carries TRBV29-1 and TRBJ2-6; TRBD1 matches at 7 bases. Germline V lookup: CDR1 SQVTM, CDR2 ANQGSEA. The CDR3 length is 15 residues. The trim removed 5 bases at V and 0 bases at J, leaving 4 bases unmatched. CDR3 DNA: TGCAGCGTTCGGACAGGCAGCTCTGGGGCCAACGTCCTGACTTTC. This sequence encodes CSVRTGSSGANVLTF.

The rearrangement joins TRBV9 to TRBJ2-2, with D possibly being TRBD2 (6 bases). The germline gives CDR1 SGDLS, CDR2 YYNGEE. CDR3 length equals 16 residues. Trimming took 0 bases from V and 5 from J, leaving 14 bases between them. CDR3 DNA sequence: TGTGCCAGCAGCGTAGAGGCGGCAGGAGGGACCGGGGAGCTGTTTTTT. As protein: CASSVEAAGGTGELFF.

The rearrangement joins TRBV2 to TRBJ2-7, with unresolved D. In germline, CDR1 is SNHLY, CDR2 FYNNEI. This CDR3 has 11 amino acids. Between the trimmed V and J ends, which lost 5 bases and 4 bases, there was a span of 6 bases. This CDR3 is CASSLDYEQYF. The CDR3 coding sequence is TGTGCCAGCAGTCTCGATTACGAGCAGTACTTC.